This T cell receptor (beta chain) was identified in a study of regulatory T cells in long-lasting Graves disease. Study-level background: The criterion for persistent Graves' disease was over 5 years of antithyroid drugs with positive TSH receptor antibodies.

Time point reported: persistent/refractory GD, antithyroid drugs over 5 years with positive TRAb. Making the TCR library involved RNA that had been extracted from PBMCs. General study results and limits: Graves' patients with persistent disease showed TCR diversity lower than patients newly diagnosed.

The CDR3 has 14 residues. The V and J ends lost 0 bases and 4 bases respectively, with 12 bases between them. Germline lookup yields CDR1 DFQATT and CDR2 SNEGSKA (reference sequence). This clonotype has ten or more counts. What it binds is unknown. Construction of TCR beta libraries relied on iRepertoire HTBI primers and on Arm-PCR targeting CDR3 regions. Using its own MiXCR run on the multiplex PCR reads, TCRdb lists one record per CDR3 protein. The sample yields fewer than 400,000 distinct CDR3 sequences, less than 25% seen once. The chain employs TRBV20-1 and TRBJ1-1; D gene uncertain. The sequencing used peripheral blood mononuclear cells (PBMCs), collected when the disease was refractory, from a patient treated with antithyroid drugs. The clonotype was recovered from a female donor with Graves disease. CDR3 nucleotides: TGCAGTGCTAGAGATGGCCGCGGGAGCACTGAAGCTTTCTTT. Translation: CSARDGRGSTEAFF.